This passage covers 14 T cell receptor beta chains from one sample sequenced in a study of T cells in Graves' hyperthyroidism and ophthalmopathy. TCR beta CDR3 region amplification was performed from RNA transcripts. The study used the HTBI primer set for a first-round RT-PCR of the TCR CDR3. TCRdb reprocessed the multiplex PCR reads via MiXCR and lists one record per CDR3 protein. The sample has around 340,000 distinct CDR3 sequences, roughly 20% seen once. The sample taken for sequencing was blood. The receptors here all came from a woman in her forties or fifties with Graves' hyperthyroidism.

This clonotype occurred many times. CDR3 residues: CASSVEPGGISYNEQFF. DNA of the CDR3: TGTGCCAGCAGCGTAGAGCCAGGGGGGATCTCCTACAATGAGCAGTTCTTC. J is TRBJ2-1 and V is TRBV9, with TRBD1 as a possible D gene (7 bases). Germline assignment: CDR1 SGDLS and CDR2 YYNGEE. The V and J ends lost 0 bases and 0 bases respectively, with 13 bases between them. This CDR3 has 17 residues.

This clonotype was counted many times. CDR3 sequence (DNA): TGCGCCAGCAGCTTGCCGGGGAATGAGCAGTTCTTC. Its protein is CASSLPGNEQFF. The chain combines TRBV5-1 with TRBJ2-1, with D perhaps matching TRBD2 (5 bases). The CDR3 has 12 amino acids. Trimming pared 1 base from V and 7 bases from J, leaving 6 bases between. Germline V lookup: CDR1 SGHRS, CDR2 YFSETQ.

The table lists this clonotype with many counts. This chain uses TRBV30 with TRBJ1-5; D gene unclear. Trimming shortened V by 4 bases and J by 0 bases, and 10 bases separated the two germline ends. The V gene's germline CDR1 is GTSNPN and CDR2 SVGIG (reference sequence). This CDR3 comprises 14 residues. In DNA form, the CDR3 reads TGTGCCTGGACGTACGGGGATAGCAATCAGCCCCAGCATTTT. This codes for CAWTYGDSNQPQHF.

In this sample, this clonotype turned up a few times. This rearrangement joins TRBV20-1 to TRBJ1-2; possibly TRBD1 for D (6 bases). V dropped 0 bases and J dropped 5 bases, with 19 bases sitting between them. Germline values: CDR1 DFQATT, CDR2 SNEGSKA (reference sequence). The CDR3 extends over 16 amino acids. CDR3 bases: TGCAGTGCTAGAGAACATGGGGGCGCCGAGAATTATGGCTACACCTTC. This sequence encodes CSAREHGGAENYGYTF.

This clonotype was seen repeatedly, ten times or more. This chain joins TRBV19 and TRBJ1-2; D remains unclear. Germline lookup yields CDR1 LNHDA and CDR2 SQIVND (reference sequence). This CDR3 region has 19 residues. The V end lost 7 bases, the J end lost 0 bases, and 27 bases lay between the germline ends. This CDR3 reads CASTPSFWTGRVTNYGYTF. The CDR3 nucleotides read TGTGCCAGTACTCCCTCCTTCTGGACTGGTCGAGTTACTAACTATGGCTACACCTTC.

The rearrangement uses TRBV10-3 and TRBJ2-5, with 7 bases lining up with TRBD2. CDR1 is ENHRY, CDR2 SYGVKD, per germline. J gave up 5 bases and V 7 bases, and 4 bases lay outside the gene matches. The CDR3 runs 12 residues. The CDR3 loop is CAIKREGETQYF. The DNA of the CDR3 is TGTGCCATCAAAAGGGAGGGCGAGACCCAGTACTTC.

This clonotype was observed a few times. The genes are TRBV12-3 or TRBV12-4 and TRBJ1-1; D gene ambiguous. This CDR3 spans 11 amino acids. V shed 5 bases and J shed 10 bases, with 11 bases lying between them. CDR3 residues: CASSEAGVAFF. CDR3 DNA sequence: TGTGCCAGCAGTGAGGCTGGGGTAGCTTTCTTT.

The rearrangement joins TRBV29-1 to TRBJ2-7; D is unclear. Germline CDR1 is SQVTM and CDR2 is ANQGSEA. The CDR3 has 11 residues. Trimming shortened V by 7 bases and J by 12 bases, and 19 bases separated the two germline ends. The CDR3 DNA reads as TGCAGCGCCCCGTTCCTGGGCCAGCGGTACTTC. This translates into CSAPFLGQRYF.

Remarks on this clonotype: A read error is possible here, since a much larger clone lies one base away. This chain links TRBV14 with TRBJ2-1, with TRBD2 as a possible D gene (6 bases). Trimming left V 7 bases short and J 7 bases short, with 26 bases between. This CDR3 has 17 amino acids. Germline loops: CDR1 SGHDN, CDR2 FVKESK. The CDR3 bases are TGTGCCAGCAACTCATTGGGTAGCGGCGCCCCCCATAATGAGCAGTTCTTC. Translating it yields CASNSLGSGAPHNEQFF. The full variable domain, completed using reference TRBV14 and TRBJ2-1, is EAGVTQFPSHSVIEKGQTVTLRCDPISGHDNLYWYRRVMGKEIKFLLHFVKESKQDESGMPNNRFLAERTGGTYSTLKVQPAELEDSGVYFCASNSLGSGAPHNEQFFGPGTRLTVL.

This clonotype showed up just a few times. This chain links TRBV29-1 with TRBJ2-2; no reliable D call. The CDR3 is made up of 12 amino acids. V gave up 2 bases and J gave up 3 bases, with 4 bases separating them. In germline, CDR1 is SQVTM, CDR2 ANQGSEA. CDR3 nucleotide sequence: TGCAGCGTTGAACACTACACCGGGGAGCTGTTTTTT. Its translation: CSVEHYTGELFF.

The sample holds a few counts of this clonotype. The J gene is TRBJ2-7, the V gene TRBV9; the match to TRBD1 covers 8 bases. The CDR3 is 13 residues long. With V trimmed by 4 bases and J by 6 bases, 6 bases remained unmatched. The germline gives CDR1 SGDLS, CDR2 YYNGEE. CDR3 residues: CASSNGQGGEQYF. DNA for the CDR3: TGTGCCAGCAGCAACGGACAGGGCGGCGAGCAGTACTTC.

The chain links TRBV12-3 or TRBV12-4 to TRBJ1-3; D call uncertain. This CDR3 comprises 16 residues. The V end was cut by 2 bases, the J end by 0 bases, with 11 bases between. The CDR3 DNA reads as TGTGCCAGCAGTTTAATCAGGCCGAGCTCTGGAAACACCATATATTTT. Translation gives CASSLIRPSSGNTIYF.

This clonotype was seen at least ten times. The chain has TRBV28 and TRBJ1-2; a weak D match, TRBD1 (5 bases). CDR1 and CDR2 from the germline V gene are MDHEN and SYDVKM. Trimming cost V 6 bases and J 8 bases, with 7 bases left between them. The CDR3 contains 10 residues. The CDR3, as DNA: TGTGCCAGCAGACAGGAGGGCTACACCTTC. It encodes CASRQEGYTF.

The V gene is TRBV4-1, the J gene TRBJ1-1; D is unresolved. V lost 0 bases to trimming and J lost 2 bases, with 10 bases between them. CDR1 MGHRA and CDR2 YSYEKL come from the germline V gene. This CDR3 has 15 residues. CDR3 coding DNA: TGCGCCAGCAGCCAAGAGAGCACAGCTAACACTGAAGCTTTCTTT. Amino acid sequence: CASSQESTANTEAFF.